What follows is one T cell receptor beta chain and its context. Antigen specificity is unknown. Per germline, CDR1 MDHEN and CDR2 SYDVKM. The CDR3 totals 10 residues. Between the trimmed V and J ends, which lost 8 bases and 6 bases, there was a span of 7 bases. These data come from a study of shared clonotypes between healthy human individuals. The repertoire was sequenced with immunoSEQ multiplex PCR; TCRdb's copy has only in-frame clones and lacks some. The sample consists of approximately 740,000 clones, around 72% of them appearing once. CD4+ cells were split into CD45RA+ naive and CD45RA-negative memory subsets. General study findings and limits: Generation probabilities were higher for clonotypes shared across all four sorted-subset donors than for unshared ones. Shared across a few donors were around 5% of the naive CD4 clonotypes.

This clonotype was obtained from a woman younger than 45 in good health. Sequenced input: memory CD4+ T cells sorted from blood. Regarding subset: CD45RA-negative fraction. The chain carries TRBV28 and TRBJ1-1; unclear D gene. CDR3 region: CASGEPEAFF. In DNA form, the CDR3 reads TGTGCCAGCGGGGAGCCTGAAGCTTTCTTT.